What follows are 16 T cell receptor beta chains derived from one specimen sequenced in a study of blood T cell repertoires in COVID-19. The protocol was immunoSEQ multiplex PCR, while the TCRdb copy is restricted to in-frame clones and leaves out a portion. The sample comprises some 180,000 clones, about four fifths of which are singletons, and approximately 11% rests with the top ten. The sequencing sample was made of peripheral blood. Receptors were obtained from a woman aged 40 to 55 with COVID-19, enrolled during active disease.

This sequence joins TRBV10-3 and TRBJ2-3, with D hard to call. Germline lookup yields CDR1 ENHRY and CDR2 SYGVKD. The germline V and J ends were trimmed by 4 bases and 3 bases, with 5 bases remaining between them. There are 12 residues in the CDR3. DNA for the CDR3: TGTGCCATCAGTGTAGATACAGATACGCAGTATTTT. Protein product: CAISVDTDTQYF.

This rearrangement joins TRBV3-1 (or the pseudogene TRBV3-2) to TRBJ2-2; D is ambiguous. The V end was cut by 1 base, the J end by 7 bases, with 7 bases between. CDR3 length equals 13 residues. Germline V CDR1 and CDR2: LGHDT, YNNKEL (reference sequence). CDR3 sequence reads: CASSQVGGGELFF. In DNA, the CDR3 is TGTGCCAGCAGCCAAGTCGGTGGCGGGGAGCTGTTTTTT.

The chain uses TRBV15 and TRBJ2-1; 11 bases are a match to TRBD2. The V gene's germline CDR1 is LNHNV and CDR2 YYDKDF (reference sequence). V was clipped by 0 bases and J by 6 bases; unmatched bases: 4. The CDR3 has 16 amino acids. The CDR3 nucleotides are TGTGCCACCAGCAGAGAACTAGCGGGAGTCCCCAATGAGCAGTTCTTC. Translating it yields CATSRELAGVPNEQFF. Full variable domain (rest looked up from reference TRBV15 and TRBJ2-1): DAMVIQNPRYQVTQFGKPVTLSCSQTLNHNVMYWYQQKSSQAPKLLFHYYDKDFNNEADTPDNFQSRRPNTSFCFLDIRSPGLGDTAMYLCATSRELAGVPNEQFFGPGTRLTVL.

This chain uses TRBV2 with TRBJ1-6, with D possibly matching TRBD1 (6 bases). Looked up from germline, CDR1 is SNHLY and CDR2 is FYNNEI. This CDR3 comprises 16 residues. V lost 3 bases, J lost 11 bases, and 20 bases lay in between. CDR3 loop: CASSDVSGEFYPPLHF. The DNA for the CDR3 is TGTGCCAGCAGTGATGTGTCAGGGGAATTTTATCCACCCCTCCACTTT.

J is TRBJ2-5 and V is TRBV28; 12 positions agree with TRBD2. Germline loops: CDR1 MDHEN, CDR2 SYDVKM. This CDR3 spans 14 amino acids. The V and J ends lost 5 bases and 4 bases, in that order; junction bases with no gene match: 2. The CDR3 DNA sequence: TGTGCCAGCAGTCGGGGACTAGCGGGAGAGACCCAGTACTTC. Translated, it gives CASSRGLAGETQYF. Drawing the rest from reference TRBV28 and TRBJ2-5, the complete variable domain is DVKVTQSSRYLVKRTGEKVFLECVQDMDHENMFWYRQDPGLGLRLIYFSYDVKMKEKGDIPEGYSVSREKKERFSLILESASTNQTSMYLCASSRGLAGETQYFGPGTRLLVL.

The genes are TRBV29-1 and TRBJ2-3; D is unresolved. V gave up 6 bases and J gave up 0 bases, with 7 bases separating them. The CDR3 contains 12 residues. Per germline, CDR1 SQVTM and CDR2 ANQGSEA. The CDR3: CSVDTSTDTQYF. CDR3 in DNA: TGCAGCGTAGATACTAGCACAGATACGCAGTATTTT.

The chain has TRBV7-3 and TRBJ2-2; tentatively, D is TRBD1 (6 bases). Germline V lookup: CDR1 SGHTA, CDR2 FQGTGA. The CDR3 runs to 14 residues. V was cut by 4 bases and J by 6 bases, with 12 bases left in between. CDR3 nucleotide sequence: TGTGCCAGCAGCTCCCAGGGGAATTCCGGGGAGCTGTTTTTT. This sequence encodes CASSSQGNSGELFF.

This clone was seen more than once but under ten times. This chain's CDR3 is CASSPAGWGYTF. The CDR3 DNA reads TGTGCCAGCAGTCCCGCAGGGTGGGGCTACACCTTC. The V call is TRBV12-3 or TRBV12-4, the J call TRBJ1-2, with D possibly TRBD1 on 5 matching bases. The CDR3 extends over 12 amino acids. Trimming stripped 5 bases from V and 8 bases from J, with 12 bases between.

J is TRBJ1-4 and V is TRBV6-5; TRBD1 might be the D (5 bases). The CDR3 spans 14 residues. Trimming pared 0 bases from V and 4 bases from J, leaving 6 bases between. CDR1 is MNHEY and CDR2 is SVGAGI in the germline V gene. This chain's CDR3 is CASSYSDINEKLFF. CDR3 nucleotide sequence: TGTGCCAGCAGTTACTCGGACATTAATGAAAAACTGTTTTTT.

DNA of the CDR3: TGTGCCAGCAGTGCCGGGACAGGGATAGGCCAGCCCCAGCATTTT. It yields the protein CASSAGTGIGQPQHF. The chain recombines TRBV9 with TRBJ1-5; 9 nucleotides agree with TRBD1. Looked up from germline, CDR1 is SGDLS and CDR2 is YYNGEE. The CDR3 consists of 15 residues. Losses at the gene ends were 5 bases for V and 7 bases for J; bases not matched to a gene: 10.

The J gene is TRBJ1-4, the V gene TRBV2; a possible D gene is TRBD1 (5 bases). CDR3 length: 15 amino acids. Germline-derived CDR1 and CDR2 are SNHLY and FYNNEI. Trimming removed 0 bases from V and 11 bases from J, with 16 bases in between. Here the CDR3 DNA reads TGTGCCAGCAGTGAAGCGCTTAGCCAGGGTGGGAAACTGTTTTTT. Its translation is CASSEALSQGGKLFF.

V is TRBV9 and J is TRBJ2-1; 14 bases map to TRBD2. J lost 8 bases, V lost 4 bases, and 5 bases had no gene match. The CDR3 sequence is 15 residues long. Per germline, CDR1 SGDLS and CDR2 YYNGEE. CDR3 in amino acids: CASSPGTSGSYEQFF. The CDR3 DNA follows: TGTGCCAGCAGCCCCGGGACTAGCGGGAGCTATGAGCAGTTCTTC.

The chain couples TRBV5-1 to TRBJ1-2; the D is unclear. Per germline, CDR1 SGHRS and CDR2 YFSETQ. The CDR3 consists of 13 residues. With 6 bases removed from V and 2 bases from J, the gap between germline ends came to 11 bases. Here the CDR3 reads CASTHSQNYGYTF. Written as DNA, the CDR3 is TGCGCCAGCACCCACTCACAGAACTATGGCTACACCTTC.

The rearrangement uses TRBV27 and TRBJ1-1; 7 bases map to TRBD1. The ends lost 3 bases at V and 3 bases at J; junction bases unmatched: 4. Per the germline V gene, CDR1 is MNHEY and CDR2 is SMNVEV (reference sequence). The CDR3 extends over 14 amino acids. CDR3 DNA: TGTGCCAGCAGTTTGACAGGGCCCCACACTGAAGCTTTCTTT. Translation gives CASSLTGPHTEAFF.

The chain carries TRBV30 and TRBJ1-4; no reliable D call. V lost 2 bases to trimming and J lost 6 bases, with 10 bases between them. Germline CDR1 reads GTSNPN; CDR2 reads SVGIG (reference sequence). This CDR3 has 13 residues. This chain's CDR3 is CAWSSSPHEKLFF. In DNA form, the CDR3 reads TGTGCCTGGAGTTCGTCTCCCCATGAAAAACTGTTTTTT.

This sequence joins TRBV5-1 and TRBJ2-3; 7 bases agree with TRBD2. The ends lost 3 bases at V and 0 bases at J; junction bases unmatched: 4. The germline gives CDR1 SGHRS, CDR2 YFSETQ. The CDR3 is 15 amino acids. The CDR3 loop is CASSYSGASTDTQYF. DNA of the CDR3: TGCGCCAGCAGCTACAGCGGGGCTAGCACAGATACGCAGTATTTT.